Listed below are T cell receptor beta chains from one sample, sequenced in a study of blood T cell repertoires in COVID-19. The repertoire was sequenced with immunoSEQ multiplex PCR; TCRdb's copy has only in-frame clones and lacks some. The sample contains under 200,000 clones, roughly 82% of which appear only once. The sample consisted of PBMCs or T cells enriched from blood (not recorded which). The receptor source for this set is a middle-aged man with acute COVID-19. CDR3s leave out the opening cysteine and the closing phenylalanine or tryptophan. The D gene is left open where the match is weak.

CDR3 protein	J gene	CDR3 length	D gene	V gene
ASSSSGIGTYEQY	TRBJ2-7	13	TRBD2	TRBV6-6
ASSVAGVGRNEQF	TRBJ2-1	13	TRBD2	TRBV7-2
ASRIHGGPYEQY	TRBJ2-7	12	-	TRBV28
ASSRGVAGEGDKTQY	TRBJ2-5	15	TRBD2	TRBV5-5
ASRQLRGELF	TRBJ2-2	10	-	TRBV6-7
ASRDSLNTEAF	TRBJ1-1	11	TRBD1	TRBV9
ASSPPGAPGYT	TRBJ1-2	11	-	TRBV5-5
ASSPPRPEGYYGYT	TRBJ1-2	14	-	TRBV28
ASSVTRDSPYGYT	TRBJ1-2	13	TRBD1	TRBV9
ASSFPTSGTDTQY	TRBJ2-3	13	TRBD2	TRBV7-9
ASSQPGLERDTQY	TRBJ2-3	13	TRBD2	TRBV13
ASSPTSGRDYNEQF	TRBJ2-1	14	TRBD2	TRBV7-9
ASGISGAEIVTEAF	TRBJ1-1	14	-	TRBV5-6
ASSLLTGDTEAF	TRBJ1-1	12	TRBD1	TRBV27
ASSLPTSLEQF	TRBJ2-1	11	-	TRBV27
AWSVGGPYEQY	TRBJ2-7	11	-	TRBV30
ASSLVGSGYEQY	TRBJ2-7	12	-	TRBV27
ASGIVVQGKNTEAF	TRBJ1-1	14	-	TRBV21-1
SVRQGLNTEAF	TRBJ1-1	11	TRBD1	TRBV29-1
ASSEGRGGPQH	TRBJ1-5	11	-	TRBV2
ASSPTGRSTDTQY	TRBJ2-3	13	TRBD1	TRBV7-2
ASSPGTSGRAGKDTQY	TRBJ2-3	16	TRBD2	TRBV6-2/TRBV6-3
ASSSTSLAVQETQY	TRBJ2-5	14	TRBD2	TRBV6-6
ASSEGSTDNYGYT	TRBJ1-2	13	-	TRBV7-6
ASTFSDRAYEQY	TRBJ2-7	12	TRBD1	TRBV5-8
ASSITHPNTEAF	TRBJ1-1	12	-	TRBV19
ASSSAGGTQETQY	TRBJ2-5	13	TRBD2	TRBV5-4
ASSQGGYEQY	TRBJ2-7	10	-	TRBV19
ASSPWGDSNQPQH	TRBJ1-5	13	-	TRBV5-1
ASSITGTYEQY	TRBJ2-7	11	-	TRBV19
ASSYRGLYEQY	TRBJ2-7	11	TRBD1	TRBV7-9
ASSSQGDQPQH	TRBJ1-5	11	-	TRBV19
AISEGSSGNYEQY	TRBJ2-7	13	TRBD2	TRBV10-3
ASSYAPTQANTQY	TRBJ2-3	13	-	TRBV7-6
ANQRTQTGADTQY	TRBJ2-3	13	TRBD1	TRBV28
ASSFPRDQATNEKLF	TRBJ1-4	15	-	TRBV5-8
ASTLQGSTEAF	TRBJ1-1	11	-	TRBV6-5
ASSTFRDNNQPQH	TRBJ1-5	13	-	TRBV19
ASSPRETYEQY	TRBJ2-7	11	-	TRBV18
ATSRSGTGGYEQY	TRBJ2-7	13	TRBD1	TRBV15
AISDGGVSYEQY	TRBJ2-7	12	TRBD2	TRBV10-3
ASSPTGGYGYT	TRBJ1-2	11	-	TRBV9
ASSLLDEQY	TRBJ2-7	9	-	TRBV5-1
ASSWGLREGYNEQF	TRBJ2-1	14	TRBD2	TRBV7-9
ASSGPGGYSNQPQH	TRBJ1-5	14	-	TRBV28
ASPPGGTYNEQF	TRBJ2-1	12	TRBD2	TRBV28
ASGLDNNSGRQY	TRBJ2-3	12	TRBD2	TRBV12-5
AWRTGGHTEAF	TRBJ1-1	11	TRBD1	TRBV30